This T cell receptor beta chain was recorded in a study of response to subunit inactivated influenza vaccine. General study points: The authors offered the suggestion that each seasonal influenza vaccination recruits few new T cells.

This clonotype was counted between two and nine times. The antigen is not known. A single record per CDR3 protein comes from TCRdb applying MiXCR to the RT-PCR reads. This table has more than 550,000 distinct CDR3 sequences, about 11% appearing once. V lost 6 bases and J 4 bases, leaving 13 bases between the germline ends. CDR1 and CDR2 (germline): SQVTM, ANQGSEA. The CDR3 has 13 residues. Sequenced here: PBMCs from blood, sampled on the day of vaccination. The chain uses TRBV29-1 and TRBJ2-1; no firm D call. This TCR derives from a man aged 45-65 years who received an inactivated influenza vaccine. In DNA, the CDR3 is TGCAGCGTCGCTGGGGATCAATACAATGAGCAGTTCTTC. Protein sequence: CSVAGDQYNEQFF.